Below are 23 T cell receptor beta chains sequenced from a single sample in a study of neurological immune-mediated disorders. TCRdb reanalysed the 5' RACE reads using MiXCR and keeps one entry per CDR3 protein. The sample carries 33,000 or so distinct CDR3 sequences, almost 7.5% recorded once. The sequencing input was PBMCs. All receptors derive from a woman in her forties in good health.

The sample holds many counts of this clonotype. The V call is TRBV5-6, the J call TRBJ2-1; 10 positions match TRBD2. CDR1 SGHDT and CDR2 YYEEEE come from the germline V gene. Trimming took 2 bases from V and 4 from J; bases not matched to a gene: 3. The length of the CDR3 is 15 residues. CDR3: CASSFSGGLYNEQFF. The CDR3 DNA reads TGTGCCAGCAGCTTTAGCGGGGGGCTTTACAATGAGCAGTTCTTC.

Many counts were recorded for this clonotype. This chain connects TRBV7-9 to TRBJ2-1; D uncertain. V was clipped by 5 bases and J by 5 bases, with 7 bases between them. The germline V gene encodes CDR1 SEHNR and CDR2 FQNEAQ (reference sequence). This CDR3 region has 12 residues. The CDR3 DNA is TGTGCCAGCAGCCTACCAGACAATGAGCAGTTCTTC. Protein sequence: CASSLPDNEQFF.

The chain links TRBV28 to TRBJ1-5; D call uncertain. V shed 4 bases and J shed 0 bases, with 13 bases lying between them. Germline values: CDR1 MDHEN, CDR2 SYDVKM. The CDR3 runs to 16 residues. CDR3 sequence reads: CASSSESGYSNQPQHF. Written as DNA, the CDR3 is TGTGCCAGCAGTTCGGAGTCGGGGTATAGCAATCAGCCCCAGCATTTT.

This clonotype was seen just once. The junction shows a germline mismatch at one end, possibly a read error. The CDR3 spells CASSLAREQDF. The CDR3 DNA reads TGTGCCAGCAGCTTAGCGCGGGAGCAGGACTTT. J is TRBJ2-7 and V is TRBV7-9; 7 nucleotides match TRBD2. Germline V gene sequence: CDR1 SEHNR, CDR2 FQNEAQ (reference sequence). This CDR3 spans 11 amino acids.

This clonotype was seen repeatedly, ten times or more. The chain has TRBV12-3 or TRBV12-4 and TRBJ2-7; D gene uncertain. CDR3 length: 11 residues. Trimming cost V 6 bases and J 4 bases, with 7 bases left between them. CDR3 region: CASSQQYEQYF. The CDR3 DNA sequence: TGTGCCAGCAGCCAACAGTACGAGCAGTACTTC.

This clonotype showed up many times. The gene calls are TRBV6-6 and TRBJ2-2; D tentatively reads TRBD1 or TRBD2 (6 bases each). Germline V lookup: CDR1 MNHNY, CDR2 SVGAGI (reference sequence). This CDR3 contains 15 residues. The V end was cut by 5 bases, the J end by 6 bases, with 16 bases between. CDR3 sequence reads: CASSRRGESAGELFF. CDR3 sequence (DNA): TGTGCCAGCAGTCGGAGGGGGGAGTCGGCCGGGGAGCTGTTTTTT.

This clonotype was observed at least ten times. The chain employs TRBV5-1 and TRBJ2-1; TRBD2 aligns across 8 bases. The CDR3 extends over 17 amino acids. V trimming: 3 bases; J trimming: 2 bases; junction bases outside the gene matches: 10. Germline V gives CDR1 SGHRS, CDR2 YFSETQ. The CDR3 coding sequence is TGCGCCAGCAGCTACCCCGGGGAAGCGGGAGCCTACAATGAGCAGTTCTTC. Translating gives CASSYPGEAGAYNEQFF.

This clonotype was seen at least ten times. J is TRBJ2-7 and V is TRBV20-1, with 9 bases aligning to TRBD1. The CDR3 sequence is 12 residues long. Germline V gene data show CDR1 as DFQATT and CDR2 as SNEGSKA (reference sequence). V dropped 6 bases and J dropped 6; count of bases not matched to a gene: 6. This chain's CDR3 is CSAPGTGLEQYF. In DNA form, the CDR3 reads TGCAGTGCGCCCGGGACAGGGCTCGAGCAGTACTTC.

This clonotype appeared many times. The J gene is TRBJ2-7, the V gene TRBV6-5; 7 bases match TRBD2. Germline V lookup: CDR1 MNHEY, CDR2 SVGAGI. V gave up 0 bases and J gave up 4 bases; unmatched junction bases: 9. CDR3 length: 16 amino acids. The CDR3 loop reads CASSYSRGGRQYEQYF. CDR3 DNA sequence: TGTGCCAGCAGTTACTCGAGAGGCGGGAGACAGTACGAGCAGTACTTC.

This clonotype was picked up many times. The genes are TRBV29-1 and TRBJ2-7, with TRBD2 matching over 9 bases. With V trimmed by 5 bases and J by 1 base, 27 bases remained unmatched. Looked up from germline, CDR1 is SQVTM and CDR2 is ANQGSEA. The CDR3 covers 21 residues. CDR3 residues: CSVRSGQGAVGSGRSSYEQYF. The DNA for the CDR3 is TGCAGCGTTCGCTCGGGGCAGGGAGCAGTAGGTAGCGGGAGATCTTCCTACGAGCAGTACTTC.

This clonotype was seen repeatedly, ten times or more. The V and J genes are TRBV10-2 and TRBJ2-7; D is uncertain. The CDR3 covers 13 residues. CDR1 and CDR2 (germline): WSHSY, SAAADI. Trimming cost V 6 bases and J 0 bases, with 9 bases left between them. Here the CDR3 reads CASSPVYSYEQYV. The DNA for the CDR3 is TGCGCCAGCAGCCCAGTCTACTCCTACGAGCAGTACGTC.

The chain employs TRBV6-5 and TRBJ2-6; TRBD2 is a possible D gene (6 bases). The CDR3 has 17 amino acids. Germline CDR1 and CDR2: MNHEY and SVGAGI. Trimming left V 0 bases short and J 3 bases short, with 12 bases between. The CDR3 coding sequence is TGTGCCAGCAGTTACTCGGGGGGAGTCGATGGGGCCAACGTCCTGACTTTC. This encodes CASSYSGGVDGANVLTF.

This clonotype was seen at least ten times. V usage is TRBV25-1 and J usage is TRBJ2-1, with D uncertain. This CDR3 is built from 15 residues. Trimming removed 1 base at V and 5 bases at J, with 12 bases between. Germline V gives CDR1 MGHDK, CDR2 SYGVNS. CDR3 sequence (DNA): TGTGCCAGCAGTGAATCTGGGCCAGGCAACAATGAGCAGTTCTTC. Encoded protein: CASSESGPGNNEQFF.

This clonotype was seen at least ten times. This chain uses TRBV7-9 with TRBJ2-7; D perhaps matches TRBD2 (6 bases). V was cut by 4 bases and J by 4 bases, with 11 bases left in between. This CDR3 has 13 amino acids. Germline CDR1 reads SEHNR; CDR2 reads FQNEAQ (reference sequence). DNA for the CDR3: TGTGCCAGCAGCTCCCCCGGGAGTTACGAGCAGTACTTC. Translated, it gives CASSSPGSYEQYF.

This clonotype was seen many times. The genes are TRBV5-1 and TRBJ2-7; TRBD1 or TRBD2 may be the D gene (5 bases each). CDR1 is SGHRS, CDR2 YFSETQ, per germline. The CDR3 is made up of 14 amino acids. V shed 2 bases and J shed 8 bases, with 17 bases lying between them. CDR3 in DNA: TGCGCCAGCAGCTTTGGGGACCAACCAGCGAAGCAGTACTTC. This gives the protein CASSFGDQPAKQYF. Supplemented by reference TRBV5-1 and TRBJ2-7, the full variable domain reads KAGVTQTPRYLIKTRGQQVTLSCSPISGHRSVSWYQQTPGQGLQFLFEYFSETQRNKGNFPGRFSGRQFSNSRSEMNVSTLELGDSALYLCASSFGDQPAKQYFGPGTRLTVT.

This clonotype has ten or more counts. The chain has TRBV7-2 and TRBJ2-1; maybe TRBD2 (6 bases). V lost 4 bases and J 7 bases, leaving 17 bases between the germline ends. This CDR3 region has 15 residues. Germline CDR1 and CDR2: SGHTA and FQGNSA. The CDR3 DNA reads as TGTGCCAGCAGCTCGGCGCGGGGCCAGTGGAATGAGCAGTTCTTC. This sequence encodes CASSSARGQWNEQFF.

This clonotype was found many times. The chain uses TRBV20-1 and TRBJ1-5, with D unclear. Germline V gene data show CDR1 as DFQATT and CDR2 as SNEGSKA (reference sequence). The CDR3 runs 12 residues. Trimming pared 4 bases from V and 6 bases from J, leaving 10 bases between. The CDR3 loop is CSATGGPQPQHF. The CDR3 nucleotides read TGCAGTGCTACTGGTGGGCCTCAGCCCCAGCATTTT.

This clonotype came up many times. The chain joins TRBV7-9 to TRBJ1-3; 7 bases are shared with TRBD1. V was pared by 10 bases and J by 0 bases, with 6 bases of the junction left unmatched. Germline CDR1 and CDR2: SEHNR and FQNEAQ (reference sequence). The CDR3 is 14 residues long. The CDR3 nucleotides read TGTGCCATAGCGGACAGGAACTCTGGAAACACCATATATTTT. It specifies CAIADRNSGNTIYF.

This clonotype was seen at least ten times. CDR3 DNA sequence: TGCGCCAGCAGCTTGGTGGGGGACGGGGATACGCAGTATTTT. Translation gives CASSLVGDGDTQYF. This chain links TRBV5-1 with TRBJ2-3; possibly TRBD1 or TRBD2 for D (5 bases each). Between the trimmed V and J ends, which lost 0 bases and 6 bases, there was a span of 11 bases. This CDR3 comprises 14 residues. Germline CDR1 SGHRS, CDR2 YFSETQ. Combining the CDR3 with reference TRBV5-1 and TRBJ2-3 gives the whole variable domain KAGVTQTPRYLIKTRGQQVTLSCSPISGHRSVSWYQQTPGQGLQFLFEYFSETQRNKGNFPGRFSGRQFSNSRSEMNVSTLELGDSALYLCASSLVGDGDTQYFGPGTRLTVL.

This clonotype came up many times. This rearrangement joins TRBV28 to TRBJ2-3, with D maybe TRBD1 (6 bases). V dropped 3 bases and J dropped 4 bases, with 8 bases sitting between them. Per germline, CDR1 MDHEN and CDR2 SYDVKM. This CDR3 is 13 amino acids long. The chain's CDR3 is CASSLTGPDTQYF. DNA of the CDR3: TGTGCCAGCAGTTTGACAGGCCCAGATACGCAGTATTTT.

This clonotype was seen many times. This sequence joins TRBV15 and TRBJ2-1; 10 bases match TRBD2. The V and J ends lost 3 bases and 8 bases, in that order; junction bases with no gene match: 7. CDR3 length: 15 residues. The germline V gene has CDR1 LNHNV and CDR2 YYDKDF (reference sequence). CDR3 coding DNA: TGTGCCACCAGCAGCGCTAGCGGGAGTTTCGATGAGCAGTTCTTC. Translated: CATSSASGSFDEQFF.

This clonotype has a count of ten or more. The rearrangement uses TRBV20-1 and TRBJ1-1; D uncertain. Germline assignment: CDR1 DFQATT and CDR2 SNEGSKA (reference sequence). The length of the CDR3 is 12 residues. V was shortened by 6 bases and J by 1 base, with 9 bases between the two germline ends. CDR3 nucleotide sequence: TGCAGTGCAGAAGGCCCGAACACTGAAGCTTTCTTT. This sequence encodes CSAEGPNTEAFF.

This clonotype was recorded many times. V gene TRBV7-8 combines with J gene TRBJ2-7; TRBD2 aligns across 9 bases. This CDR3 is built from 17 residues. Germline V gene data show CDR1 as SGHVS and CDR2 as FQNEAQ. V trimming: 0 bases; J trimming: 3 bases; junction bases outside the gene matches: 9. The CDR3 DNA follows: TGTGCCAGCAGCTTAGCGCTTAGCCTAGCGGGGATCTACGAGCAGTACTTC. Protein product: CASSLALSLAGIYEQYF.